This TCR beta chain was recorded in a study of technical replicates of blood from several donors. Sequenced by immunoSEQ multiplex PCR; TCRdb stores in-frame clones only, minus some. The sample lists some 73,000 clones, 90% occurring once. The CDR3 is 13 residues long. Trimming took 5 bases from V and 9 from J, leaving 17 bases between them. In germline, CDR1 is SGHTA, CDR2 FQGNSA. The chain combines TRBV7-2 with TRBJ2-7, with no clear D. This receptor was obtained from a human donor in good health. Some clones in this sample may be carry-over from other donors' samples. Sequenced sample: PBMCs. CDR3 region: CASSTMSSDSQYF. In DNA, the CDR3 is TGTGCCAGCAGCACAATGTCCAGCGACTCGCAGTACTTC.